Described below is a single TCR beta chain sequence and its context. The data are from a study of blood T cell repertoires in COVID-19. As for the study in general: There were acute and convalescent COVID-19 samples, and they came from the United States, Italy and Spain. T cells, B-cell-depleted T cells, or PBMCs supplied cDNA or gDNA.

How the authors handled the data: Using reference gene primer amplification, nucleated cell counts were estimated. Some clones are missing from TCRdb's copy, which holds only in-frame ones; the method was immunoSEQ multiplex PCR. V, J and clone size are taken as reported in that table, and D and trimming were inferred from the DNA itself. The profile shows tens of thousands of clones, about 72% of them singletons. This CDR3 is built from 16 residues. In germline, CDR1 is LNHDA, CDR2 SQIVND (reference sequence). The ends were cut back, 3 bases at V and 6 bases at J, with 17 bases in the middle. This TCR was sampled from a woman between 55 and 75 years old with acute or convalescent COVID-19. Sequenced material: peripheral blood. The V and J genes are TRBV19 and TRBJ1-4; the D gene is possibly TRBD1 (6 bases). The CDR3 DNA is TGTGCCAGTAGTATTGCCGCGGACAGCGGGGATGAAAAACTGTTTTTT. Encoded protein: CASSIAADSGDEKLFF.